One and the same sample provided the 9 T cell receptor beta chains below, sequenced in a study of T-cell memory formation after mild COVID-19. TCRdb ran MiXCR on the 5' RACE reads and lists one entry per CDR3 protein. The sample yields around 140,000 distinct CDR3 sequences, under 25% seen once. The sample taken for sequencing was PBMCs or a T cell subset sorted from them (not recorded which). Source of these receptors: an adult woman who had mild COVID-19 (a few samples of this study predate the infection). Cell type and time point are not known.

This clonotype appeared a few times. The rearrangement uses TRBV30 and TRBJ2-3; D is possibly TRBD2 (6 bases). V gave up 4 bases and J gave up 6 bases, with 17 bases separating them. Germline CDR1 and CDR2: GTSNPN and SVGIG (reference sequence). The CDR3 contains 14 residues. The CDR3 bases are TGTGCCTGGAAGGTGGGTGGCGGGATGGATACGCAGTATTTT. It is translated as CAWKVGGGMDTQYF.

In this sample, this clonotype turned up many times. Written as DNA, the CDR3 is TGTGCCAGCAGTCCCCTGACAGCCTACCAAGAGACCCAGTACTTC. It encodes CASSPLTAYQETQYF. This chain uses TRBV25-1 with TRBJ2-5; a possible D gene is TRBD1 (5 bases). Trimming shortened V by 5 bases and J by 0 bases, and 13 bases separated the two germline ends. The CDR3 is 15 amino acids. Per germline, CDR1 MGHDK and CDR2 SYGVNS.

On this clonotype: At one of its ends the junction is not consistent with the germline gene, which may arise from a read error. In DNA, the CDR3 is TGTGCCAGCAGCCGAAGTTCGACAGTGAACTTC. Translation gives CASSRSSTVNF. The chain combines TRBV14 with TRBJ2-7; tentatively, D is TRBD1 (5 bases). This CDR3 spans 11 amino acids. Germline assignment: CDR1 SGHDN and CDR2 FVKESK.

This chain joins TRBV5-1 and TRBJ1-1, with 10 positions matching TRBD1. The CDR3 consists of 15 residues. The trim removed 1 base at V and 10 bases at J, leaving 10 bases unmatched. Germline CDR1 and CDR2: SGHRS and YFSETQ. CDR3 residues: CASSLWDRGLAGAFF. Here the CDR3 DNA reads TGCGCCAGCAGCTTGTGGGACAGGGGCCTAGCGGGAGCTTTCTTT.

This clonotype has a count of ten or more. This chain uses TRBV5-1 with TRBJ2-5; 9 bases line up with TRBD1. The CDR3 totals 16 residues. Per the germline V gene, CDR1 is SGHRS and CDR2 is YFSETQ. Unmatched junction bases numbered 10, after V lost 2 bases and J lost 5 bases. CDR3 bases: TGCGCCAGCAGCTTCGACTCCGGGACAGGGTTGGAGACCCAGTACTTC. The encoded protein is CASSFDSGTGLETQYF.

The chain combines TRBV7-2 with TRBJ2-1, with 7 bases matching TRBD2. This CDR3 is 16 amino acids long. The germline V gene has CDR1 SGHTA and CDR2 FQGNSA. Trimming took 5 bases from V and 4 from J; bases not matched to a gene: 11. The DNA for the CDR3 is TGTGCCAGCAGCCCACGTTACGAGGGACTATACAATGAGCAGTTCTTC. This codes for CASSPRYEGLYNEQFF.

This chain uses TRBV10-3 with TRBJ2-7, with D possibly matching TRBD2 (6 bases). CDR1 is ENHRY, CDR2 SYGVKD, per germline. The CDR3 extends over 13 amino acids. V was cut by 4 bases and J by 5 bases, with 12 bases left in between. The CDR3 region is CAISAGTSDEQYF. CDR3 DNA: TGTGCCATCAGTGCCGGGACTTCAGACGAGCAGTACTTC.

The chain uses TRBV12-3 or TRBV12-4 and TRBJ2-4; 9 bases align to TRBD2. V lost 6 bases, J lost 6 bases, and 3 bases stayed unmatched. The CDR3 length is 13 residues. The CDR3 sequence is CASRNSGGNIQYF. DNA of the CDR3: TGTGCCAGCAGGAATAGCGGGGGAAACATTCAGTACTTC.

This chain links TRBV12-3 or TRBV12-4 with TRBJ2-7, with a tentative D call TRBD1 (6 bases). This CDR3 is built from 14 residues. The V gene lost 5 bases and the J gene lost 2 bases, with 13 bases spanning the gap. CDR3 nucleotide sequence: TGTGCCAGCAGTCATGACAGGTTCCCCTACGAGCAGTACTTC. Residues: CASSHDRFPYEQYF.